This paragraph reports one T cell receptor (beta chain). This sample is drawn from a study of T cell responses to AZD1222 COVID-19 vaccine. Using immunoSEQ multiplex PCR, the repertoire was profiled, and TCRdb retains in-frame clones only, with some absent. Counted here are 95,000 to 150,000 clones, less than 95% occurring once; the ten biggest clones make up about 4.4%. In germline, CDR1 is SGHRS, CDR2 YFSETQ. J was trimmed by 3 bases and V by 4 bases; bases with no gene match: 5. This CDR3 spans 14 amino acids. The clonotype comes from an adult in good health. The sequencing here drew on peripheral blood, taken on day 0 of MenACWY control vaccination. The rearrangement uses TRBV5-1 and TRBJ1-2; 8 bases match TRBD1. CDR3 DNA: TGCGCCAGCAGCAACGGACAGGGAGACTATGGCTACACCTTC. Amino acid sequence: CASSNGQGDYGYTF.